A single sample gave rise to the 17 T cell receptor beta chains below, sequenced in a study of T cell changes during pregnancy in multiple sclerosis. Measured with immunoSEQ multiplex PCR; TCRdb has only the in-frame clones, and not every one. The table lists 40,000 or so clones, more than 90% of them singletons. This sample comprised CD8+ T cells from peripheral blood mononuclear cells, obtained after pregnancy. These receptors were taken from a female donor with multiple sclerosis, enrolled in a pregnancy study.

The chain has TRBV6-5 and TRBJ1-2; D possibly corresponds to TRBD1 (5 bases). Trimming removed 0 bases from V and 3 bases from J, with 11 bases in between. CDR3 length equals 15 residues. Germline V lookup: CDR1 MNHEY, CDR2 SVGAGI. CDR3 nucleotide sequence: TGTGCCAGCAGTTACTCGGAACAGGTCCACTATGGCTACACCTTC. Translating gives CASSYSEQVHYGYTF.

V is TRBV27 and J is TRBJ2-7; 7 nucleotides align to TRBD2. This CDR3 spans 11 amino acids. Germline V gene sequence: CDR1 MNHEY, CDR2 SMNVEV (reference sequence). The V segment lost 7 bases and the J segment 3 bases; nucleotides outside the gene matches: 0. The CDR3 reads CASKRDYEQYF. CDR3 sequence (DNA): TGTGCCAGCAAGCGGGACTACGAGCAGTACTTC.

The chain couples TRBV10-3 to TRBJ2-3, with D tentatively TRBD2 (6 bases). Looked up from germline, CDR1 is ENHRY and CDR2 is SYGVKD. The V end lost 0 bases, the J end lost 4 bases, and 20 bases lay between the germline ends. The CDR3 is 18 amino acids. For the CDR3, the DNA is TGTGCCATCAGTGAGTCCCCACACGGAGGGCCTGCGTCAGATACGCAGTATTTT. Translated: CAISESPHGGPASDTQYF.

This chain connects TRBV19 to TRBJ2-1, with 9 bases aligning to TRBD1. CDR1 is LNHDA, CDR2 SQIVND, per germline (reference sequence). The CDR3 contains 15 residues. V trimming: 6 bases; J trimming: 2 bases; junction bases outside the gene matches: 5. The CDR3 sequence is CASSLTGGAYNEQFF. The DNA for the CDR3 is TGTGCCAGTAGCCTTACAGGGGGCGCCTACAATGAGCAGTTCTTC.

The V call is TRBV9, the J call TRBJ2-1; D remains unclear. V shed 0 bases and J shed 2 bases, with 9 bases lying between them. CDR3 length: 15 amino acids. Germline V lookup: CDR1 SGDLS, CDR2 YYNGEE. The CDR3 coding sequence is TGTGCCAGCAGCGTAGAGAGAGAGACCTACAATGAGCAGTTCTTC. It codes for CASSVERETYNEQFF.

This sequence joins TRBV7-2 and TRBJ2-1, with TRBD2 matching over 9 bases. The ends lost 1 base at V and 15 bases at J; junction bases unmatched: 7. This CDR3 is built from 13 residues. CDR1 and CDR2 (germline): SGHTA, FQGNSA. The CDR3 spells CASSLVAGGPGFF. The CDR3 nucleotides read TGTGCCAGCAGCTTAGTGGCGGGGGGGCCGGGGTTCTTC.

The J gene is TRBJ2-7, the V gene TRBV9; 9 bases match TRBD1. CDR3 size: 14 residues. Losses at the gene ends were 4 bases for V and 5 bases for J; bases not matched to a gene: 7. CDR1 is SGDLS and CDR2 is YYNGEE in the germline V gene. In DNA, the CDR3 is TGTGCCAGCAGCCCCGGGACAGGGTTGCACGAGCAGTACTTC. This gives the protein CASSPGTGLHEQYF.

CDR3 sequence (DNA): TGTGCCAGCAGCTTGGCCCCGGGGGGTAACTACGAGCAGTACTTC. Translating it yields CASSLAPGGNYEQYF. This chain links TRBV5-6 with TRBJ2-7; TRBD2 matches 7 bases. The CDR3 sequence is 15 residues long. The V segment lost 0 bases and the J segment 3 bases; nucleotides outside the gene matches: 6. The germline CDR1 and CDR2 sequences are SGHDT and YYEEEE.

The V and J genes are TRBV5-6 and TRBJ2-6; D unclear. V shed 4 bases and J shed 1 base, with 15 bases lying between them. CDR1 is SGHDT and CDR2 is YYEEEE in the germline V gene. This CDR3 spans 17 amino acids. The CDR3 region is CASSPTPLKSGANVLTF. CDR3 bases: TGTGCCAGCAGCCCTACTCCCCTTAAATCTGGGGCCAACGTCCTGACTTTC.

The J gene is TRBJ1-1, the V gene TRBV7-3; 9 positions match TRBD1. V was pared by 0 bases and J by 2 bases, with 1 base of the junction left unmatched. The CDR3 loop spans 15 amino acids. Germline-derived CDR1 and CDR2 are SGHTA and FQGTGA. The CDR3 protein is CASSLTTGGNTEAFF. CDR3 coding DNA: TGTGCCAGCAGCTTAACTACAGGGGGCAACACTGAAGCTTTCTTT.

The CDR3: CSVESLAGESYEQYF. The CDR3 region has the DNA TGCAGCGTTGAGAGCCTAGCGGGGGAATCCTACGAGCAGTACTTC. The chain links TRBV29-1 to TRBJ2-7; 10 bases agree with TRBD2. V lost 3 bases and J lost 1; bases outside the gene matches: 6. CDR1 is SQVTM and CDR2 is ANQGSEA in the germline V gene. The CDR3 is 15 amino acids.

The chain recombines TRBV7-2 with TRBJ2-1; 9 positions match TRBD1. This CDR3 is built from 16 residues. Trimming took 0 bases from V and 2 from J; bases not matched to a gene: 2. Germline loops: CDR1 SGHTA, CDR2 FQGNSA. The CDR3 sequence is CASSLADRGPYNEQFF. CDR3 sequence (DNA): TGTGCCAGCAGCTTAGCGGACAGGGGACCCTACAATGAGCAGTTCTTC.

The chain uses TRBV6-6 and TRBJ1-1, with 8 bases aligning to TRBD1. Germline CDR1 is MNHNY and CDR2 is SVGAGI (reference sequence). The CDR3 extends over 15 amino acids. V lost 0 bases and J lost 1; bases outside the gene matches: 1. The CDR3 sequence is CASSYSGQGNTEAFF. Written as DNA, the CDR3 is TGTGCCAGCAGTTACTCAGGACAGGGGAACACTGAAGCTTTCTTT.

The chain combines TRBV9 with TRBJ1-1; D is ambiguous. Trimming took 3 bases from V and 6 from J, leaving 12 bases between them. The CDR3 sequence is 13 residues long. Germline V gene lookup returns CDR1 SGDLS and CDR2 YYNGEE. This CDR3 reads CASSADGLAEAFF. In DNA form, the CDR3 reads TGTGCCAGCAGCGCAGACGGGTTGGCTGAAGCTTTCTTT.

The rearrangement joins TRBV27 to TRBJ1-4; D ambiguous. CDR1 MNHEY and CDR2 SMNVEV come from the germline V gene (reference sequence). This CDR3 is built from 14 residues. Trimming stripped 8 bases from V and 4 bases from J, with 14 bases between. As DNA, the CDR3 is TGTGCCAGCCGTGCGGGGATGAGTAATGAAAAACTGTTTTTT. Translating gives CASRAGMSNEKLFF.

This chain uses TRBV9 with TRBJ2-7; 13 bases match TRBD2. This CDR3 comprises 16 residues. V shed 3 bases and J 5 bases; nucleotides not matched to a gene: 8. Looked up from germline, CDR1 is SGDLS and CDR2 is YYNGEE. The CDR3, as DNA: TGTGCCAGCAGCGGCGCCGGGACTAGCGGGACCCACGAGCAGTACTTC. This codes for CASSGAGTSGTHEQYF.

The V gene is TRBV5-1, the J gene TRBJ2-7; D may be TRBD2 (7 bases). This CDR3 contains 15 residues. Germline CDR1 reads SGHRS; CDR2 reads YFSETQ. V gave up 4 bases and J gave up 0 bases, with 14 bases separating them. In nucleotides, the CDR3 is TGCGCCAGCAGCCCGGGGGGCGTGACCTCCTACGAGCAGTACTTC. Translated, it gives CASSPGGVTSYEQYF.